This T cell receptor (beta chain) emerged from a study of tumor and adjacent non-tumor tissue in lung cancer. Across the study: Stage I to III disease affected about nine men and about five women aged roughly 31 to 85. Each sample yielded a few million productive TCRbeta reads on average.

TCRbeta libraries were built with three rounds of nested PCR, modified from ARM-PCR. TCRdb reprocessed the multiplex PCR reads via MiXCR and lists one record per CDR3 protein. The sample lists around 70,000 distinct CDR3 sequences, around 73% occurring once. This sample's RNA came from whole unsorted tissue. CDR1 is DFQATT, CDR2 SNEGSKA, per germline (reference sequence). The V and J ends lost 5 bases and 4 bases respectively, with 21 bases between them. The CDR3 runs 15 residues. The rearrangement uses TRBV20-1 and TRBJ2-7; no definite D call. The clonotype was recovered from a man aged 60-69 years with non-small cell lung cancer. Sample: lung tumor tissue. CDR3: CSAHFRRPMTYEQYF. The CDR3 region has the DNA TGCAGTGCTCACTTCCGGAGACCAATGACTTACGAGCAGTACTTC.